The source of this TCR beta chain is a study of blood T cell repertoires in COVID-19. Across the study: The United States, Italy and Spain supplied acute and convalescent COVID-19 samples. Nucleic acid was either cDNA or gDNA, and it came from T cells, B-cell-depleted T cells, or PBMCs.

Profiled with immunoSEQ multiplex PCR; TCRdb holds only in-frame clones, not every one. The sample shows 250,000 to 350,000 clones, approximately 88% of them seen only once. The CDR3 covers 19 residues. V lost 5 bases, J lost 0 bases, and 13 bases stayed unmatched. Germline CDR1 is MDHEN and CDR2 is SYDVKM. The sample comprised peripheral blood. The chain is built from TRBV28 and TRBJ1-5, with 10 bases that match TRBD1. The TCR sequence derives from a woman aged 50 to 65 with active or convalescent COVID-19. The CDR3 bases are TGTGCCAGCAGTAGCTTCGGGACAGGGGAAGGGAGTAGCAATCAGCCCCAGCATTTT. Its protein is CASSSFGTGEGSSNQPQHF.